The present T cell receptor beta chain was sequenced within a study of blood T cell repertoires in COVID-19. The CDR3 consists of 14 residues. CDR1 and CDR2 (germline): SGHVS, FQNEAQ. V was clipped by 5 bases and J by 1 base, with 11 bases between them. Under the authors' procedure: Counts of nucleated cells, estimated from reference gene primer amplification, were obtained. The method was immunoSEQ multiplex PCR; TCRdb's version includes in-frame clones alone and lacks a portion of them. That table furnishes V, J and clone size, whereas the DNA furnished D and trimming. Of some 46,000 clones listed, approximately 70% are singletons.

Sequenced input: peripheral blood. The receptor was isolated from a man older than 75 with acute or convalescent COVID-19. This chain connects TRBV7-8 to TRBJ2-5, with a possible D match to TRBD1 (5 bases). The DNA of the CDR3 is TGTGCCAGCAGCCGTATGACAGTCCAAGAGACCCAGTACTTC. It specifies CASSRMTVQETQYF.